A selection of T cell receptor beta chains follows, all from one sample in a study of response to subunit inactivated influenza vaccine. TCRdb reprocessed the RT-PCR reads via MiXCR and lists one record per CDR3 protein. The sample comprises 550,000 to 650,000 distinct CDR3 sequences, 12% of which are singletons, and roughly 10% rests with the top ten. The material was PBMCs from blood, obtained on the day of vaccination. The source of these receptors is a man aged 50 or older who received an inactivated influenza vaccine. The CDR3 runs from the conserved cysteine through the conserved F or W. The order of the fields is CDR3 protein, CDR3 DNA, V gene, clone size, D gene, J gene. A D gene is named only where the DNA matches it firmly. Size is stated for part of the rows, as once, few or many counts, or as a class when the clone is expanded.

CDR3 protein: CASSYSGTRETQYF
CDR3 DNA: TGTGCCAGCAGTTACTCCGGGACTCGAGAGACCCAGTACTTC
V gene: TRBV6-5
clone size: few
D gene: -
J gene: TRBJ2-5

CDR3 protein: CASTGGTRTQYF
CDR3 DNA: TGTGCCAGCACCGGCGGGACACGTACGCAGTATTTT
V gene: TRBV12-3/TRBV12-4
clone size: -
D gene: -
J gene: TRBJ2-3

CDR3 protein: CSARPTGPSEQFF
CDR3 DNA: TGCAGTGCTAGACCCACAGGGCCCAGTGAGCAGTTCTTC
V gene: TRBV20-1
clone size: few
D gene: -
J gene: TRBJ2-1

CDR3 protein: CASSRGTEDTQYF
CDR3 DNA: TGTGCCAGCAGCCGGGGGACAGAAGATACGCAGTATTTT
V gene: TRBV5-6
clone size: -
D gene: -
J gene: TRBJ2-3

CDR3 protein: CASKPGLPVGPQYF
CDR3 DNA: TGTGCCAGCAAGCCGGGACTACCAGTCGGGCCCCAGTACTTC
V gene: TRBV6-2/TRBV6-3
clone size: few
D gene: TRBD2
J gene: TRBJ2-7

CDR3 protein: CASSLGTGDAEQYF
CDR3 DNA: TGCGCCAGCAGCTTGGGGACAGGGGATGCCGAGCAGTACTTC
V gene: TRBV5-1
clone size: -
D gene: TRBD1
J gene: TRBJ2-7

CDR3 protein: CASSSGEGQYF
CDR3 DNA: TGTGCCAGCAGCTCAGGGGAGGGACAATACTTC
V gene: TRBV7-9
clone size: few
D gene: -
J gene: TRBJ2-7

CDR3 protein: CARGRTGNYGYTF
CDR3 DNA: TGTGCCCGGGGCAGGACAGGAAACTATGGCTACACCTTC
V gene: TRBV30
clone size: few
D gene: TRBD1
J gene: TRBJ1-2

CDR3 protein: CAISVQDTQYF
CDR3 DNA: TGTGCCATCAGTGTGCAAGATACGCAGTATTTT
V gene: TRBV10-3
clone size: few
D gene: -
J gene: TRBJ2-3

CDR3 protein: CASTQGDRGWGTQYF
CDR3 DNA: TGTGCCAGCACTCAGGGGGACAGGGGGTGGGGGACCCAGTACTTC
V gene: TRBV12-3/TRBV12-4
clone size: many
D gene: TRBD1
J gene: TRBJ2-5

CDR3 protein: CASSYTGDGNTIYF
CDR3 DNA: TGTGCCAGCAGCTATACAGGGGATGGAAACACCATATATTTT
V gene: TRBV12-3/TRBV12-4
clone size: -
D gene: TRBD1
J gene: TRBJ1-3

CDR3 protein: CASRPRTGLNYGYTF
CDR3 DNA: TGTGCCAGCAGACCGAGGACAGGGTTAAACTATGGCTACACCTTC
V gene: TRBV12-3/TRBV12-4
clone size: -
D gene: TRBD1
J gene: TRBJ1-2

CDR3 protein: CASSFREGTEAFF
CDR3 DNA: TGTGCCAGCAGCTTCCGCGAAGGGACTGAAGCTTTCTTT
V gene: TRBV7-9
clone size: many
D gene: -
J gene: TRBJ1-1

CDR3 protein: CASSEAGALAPLHF
CDR3 DNA: TGTGCCAGCAGTGAAGCCGGGGCTTTGGCACCCCTCCACTTT
V gene: TRBV2
clone size: few
D gene: -
J gene: TRBJ1-6

CDR3 protein: CASSYVAGVHSYEQYF
CDR3 DNA: TGTGCCAGCAGCTACGTAGCGGGGGTACACTCCTACGAGCAGTACTTC
V gene: TRBV7-2
clone size: few
D gene: TRBD2
J gene: TRBJ2-7

CDR3 protein: CASSLRQGDQETQYF
CDR3 DNA: TGTGCCAGCAGCCTACGCCAGGGGGACCAAGAGACCCAGTACTTC
V gene: TRBV4-2
clone size: -
D gene: TRBD1
J gene: TRBJ2-5

CDR3 protein: CASKAGGVYEQFF
CDR3 DNA: TGTGCCAGCAAGGCGGGAGGGGTATATGAGCAGTTCTTC
V gene: TRBV2
clone size: many
D gene: TRBD2
J gene: TRBJ2-1

CDR3 protein: CSARPGGAGDTEAFF
CDR3 DNA: TGCAGTGCTAGGCCAGGGGGCGCCGGAGACACTGAAGCTTTCTTT
V gene: TRBV20-1
clone size: many
D gene: TRBD1
J gene: TRBJ1-1

CDR3 protein: CASSLTLAGTISTDTQYF
CDR3 DNA: TGTGCCAGCAGCTTAACACTGGCAGGGACCATTAGCACAGATACGCAGTATTTT
V gene: TRBV11-2
clone size: -
D gene: -
J gene: TRBJ2-3

CDR3 protein: CASTDRPSYF
CDR3 DNA: TGTGCCAGCACCGACAGGCCATCCTACTTC
V gene: TRBV28
clone size: -
D gene: -
J gene: TRBJ2-5

CDR3 protein: CASSRSAGADTQYF
CDR3 DNA: TGTGCCAGCAGCCGCTCTGCGGGGGCAGATACGCAGTATTTT
V gene: TRBV12-3/TRBV12-4
clone size: few
D gene: TRBD2
J gene: TRBJ2-3

CDR3 protein: CASSVGETSSYNEQFF
CDR3 DNA: TGTGCCAGCAGCGTAGGTGAGACTAGCAGCTACAATGAGCAGTTCTTC
V gene: TRBV9
clone size: few
D gene: TRBD2
J gene: TRBJ2-1

CDR3 protein: CASSSSSGGARQETQYF
CDR3 DNA: TGTGCCAGCAGCTCCTCTAGCGGGGGGGCGAGGCAAGAGACCCAGTACTTC
V gene: TRBV11-2
clone size: few
D gene: TRBD2
J gene: TRBJ2-5

CDR3 protein: CATSRQGLLTGELFF
CDR3 DNA: TGTGCCACCAGTAGACAGGGACTCTTGACCGGGGAGCTGTTTTTT
V gene: TRBV24-1
clone size: -
D gene: -
J gene: TRBJ2-2

CDR3 protein: CASSYSSSLALGGELFF
CDR3 DNA: TGTGCCAGCAGTTACTCGAGTAGTCTCGCGCTTGGCGGGGAGCTGTTTTTT
V gene: TRBV6-5
clone size: many
D gene: -
J gene: TRBJ2-2

CDR3 protein: CSASRTSGPYNEQFF
CDR3 DNA: TGCAGTGCTAGCCGGACTAGCGGCCCCTACAATGAGCAGTTCTTC
V gene: TRBV20-1
clone size: few
D gene: TRBD2
J gene: TRBJ2-1

CDR3 protein: CATSADRGGTGELFF
CDR3 DNA: TGTGCCACCAGCGCAGACAGGGGCGGCACCGGGGAGCTGTTTTTT
V gene: TRBV15
clone size: -
D gene: TRBD1
J gene: TRBJ2-2

CDR3 protein: CASSQSSTSGGETQYF
CDR3 DNA: TGTGCCAGCAGCCAAAGTTCTACTAGCGGGGGAGAGACCCAGTACTTC
V gene: TRBV4-2
clone size: few
D gene: TRBD2
J gene: TRBJ2-5

CDR3 protein: CASSPQEGNQPQHF
CDR3 DNA: TGTGCCAGCAGTCCCCAGGAGGGCAATCAGCCCCAGCATTTT
V gene: TRBV12-3/TRBV12-4
clone size: few
D gene: -
J gene: TRBJ1-5

CDR3 protein: CASSLRTTSFSAETQYF
CDR3 DNA: TGTGCCAGCAGCTTACGGACCACGTCATTTAGTGCAGAGACCCAGTACTTC
V gene: TRBV7-9
clone size: few
D gene: -
J gene: TRBJ2-5

CDR3 protein: CASWDSQYF
CDR3 DNA: TGTGCCAGCTGGGACAGTCAGTATTTT
V gene: TRBV3-1
clone size: -
D gene: TRBD1
J gene: TRBJ2-3

CDR3 protein: CASSPQTGTETQYF
CDR3 DNA: TGTGCTAGCAGCCCCCAAACCGGGACCGAGACCCAGTACTTC
V gene: TRBV7-9
clone size: -
D gene: -
J gene: TRBJ2-5

CDR3 protein: CASRTGYHGYTF
CDR3 DNA: TGTGCCAGCAGGACAGGGTACCATGGCTACACCTTC
V gene: TRBV12-3/TRBV12-4
clone size: -
D gene: TRBD1
J gene: TRBJ1-2

CDR3 protein: CSARVADGTDTQYF
CDR3 DNA: TGCAGTGCTAGAGTAGCGGACGGCACAGATACGCAGTATTTT
V gene: TRBV20-1
clone size: -
D gene: -
J gene: TRBJ2-3

CDR3 protein: CASSLRLAETQYF
CDR3 DNA: TGTGCCAGCAGCTTACGTTTAGCAGAGACCCAGTACTTC
V gene: TRBV7-2
clone size: -
D gene: -
J gene: TRBJ2-5

CDR3 protein: CASSYGVNTGELFF
CDR3 DNA: TGTGCCAGCAGTTACGGAGTGAACACCGGGGAGCTGTTTTTT
V gene: TRBV6-2/TRBV6-3
clone size: -
D gene: -
J gene: TRBJ2-2

CDR3 protein: CSADLSGGHSTDTQYF
CDR3 DNA: TGCAGTGCTGACCTTAGCGGGGGCCATAGCACAGATACGCAGTATTTT
V gene: TRBV20-1
clone size: -
D gene: TRBD2
J gene: TRBJ2-3

CDR3 protein: CASSPIAATSTDTQYF
CDR3 DNA: TGTGCCAGCAGCCCCATAGCGGCCACCAGCACAGATACGCAGTATTTT
V gene: TRBV7-2
clone size: -
D gene: -
J gene: TRBJ2-3

CDR3 protein: CASSWGGGTTDTQYF
CDR3 DNA: TGTGCCAGCAGCTGGGGGGGCGGGACCACAGATACGCAGTATTTT
V gene: TRBV7-2
clone size: few
D gene: -
J gene: TRBJ2-3

CDR3 protein: CASILGVSGANVLTF
CDR3 DNA: TGTGCCAGCATCTTGGGGGTCTCTGGGGCCAACGTCCTGACTTTC
V gene: TRBV7-9
clone size: -
D gene: -
J gene: TRBJ2-6

CDR3 protein: CASSGTGEADTQYF
CDR3 DNA: TGTGCCAGCTCCGGGACAGGGGAGGCAGATACGCAGTATTTT
V gene: TRBV3-1
clone size: -
D gene: TRBD1
J gene: TRBJ2-3

CDR3 protein: CASSLERRGASGYTF
CDR3 DNA: TGTGCCAGCAGCTTAGAAAGGAGGGGCGCAAGTGGCTACACCTTC
V gene: TRBV11-2
clone size: -
D gene: -
J gene: TRBJ1-2

CDR3 protein: CASSLAGPLTGTRFSNEQFF
CDR3 DNA: TGCGCCAGCAGCCTAGCGGGGCCCCTTACCGGGACTAGGTTTAGCAATGAGCAGTTCTTC
V gene: TRBV5-1
clone size: -
D gene: TRBD2
J gene: TRBJ2-1

CDR3 protein: CASSLSSPLHAQYF
CDR3 DNA: TGTGCCAGCAGCTTATCGTCGCCGCTTCATGCCCAGTACTTC
V gene: TRBV7-9
clone size: few
D gene: -
J gene: TRBJ2-7

CDR3 protein: CASSPQDSYEQYF
CDR3 DNA: TGTGCCAGCAGCCCCCAGGACTCCTACGAGCAGTACTTC
V gene: TRBV5-4
clone size: many
D gene: -
J gene: TRBJ2-7

CDR3 protein: CASSFNRGRGGTDTQYF
CDR3 DNA: TGTGCCAGCAGCTTTAACAGGGGACGGGGTGGCACAGATACGCAGTATTTT
V gene: TRBV7-2
clone size: few
D gene: TRBD1
J gene: TRBJ2-3

CDR3 protein: CASSVTGALYEQYF
CDR3 DNA: TGTGCCAGCAGTGTGACAGGGGCCCTCTACGAGCAGTACTTC
V gene: TRBV12-3/TRBV12-4
clone size: -
D gene: TRBD1
J gene: TRBJ2-7

CDR3 protein: CASSQAGHRIYEQYF
CDR3 DNA: TGTGCCAGCAGCCAAGCGGGACACAGGATATACGAGCAGTACTTC
V gene: TRBV3-2
clone size: few
D gene: -
J gene: TRBJ2-7

CDR3 protein: CASSLEGLAVTTDTQYF
CDR3 DNA: TGTGCCAGCAGCCTAGAGGGACTAGCGGTCACAACAGATACGCAGTATTTT
V gene: TRBV4-2
clone size: many
D gene: TRBD2
J gene: TRBJ2-3

CDR3 protein: CASSLVRQETQYF
CDR3 DNA: TGCGCCAGCAGCTTGGTTCGGCAAGAGACCCAGTACTTC
V gene: TRBV5-1
clone size: -
D gene: -
J gene: TRBJ2-5